This passage covers 4 T cell receptor beta chains from one sample sequenced in a study of T cell clones after liver transplantation. The table came from immunoSEQ multiplex PCR; TCRdb's copy has only in-frame clones and leaves some out. Seen here are about 51,000 clones, roughly 74% observed once, and the top ten hold about 10%. The sequenced sample was CD4+ T cells from blood, obtained approximately 54 months after liver transplant. Receptors were obtained from a human patient who received a liver transplant. Some T cells may be provided by the graft donor.

This clone was observed once. The chain is built from TRBV4-1 and TRBJ2-3, with D perhaps matching TRBD1 (5 bases). V lost 4 bases and J lost 2, with 19 bases in between. The length of the CDR3 is 17 residues. Germline CDR1 is MGHRA and CDR2 is YSYEKL. This CDR3 is CASSPPRARPDTDTQYF. For the CDR3, the DNA is TGCGCCAGCAGCCCCCCCAGGGCGCGACCTGACACAGATACGCAGTATTTT.

This chain links TRBV6-1 with TRBJ1-6; D remains unclear. The CDR3 is made up of 14 amino acids. Germline-derived CDR1 and CDR2 are MNHNS and SASEGT. V was clipped by 4 bases and J by 6 bases, with 10 bases between them. The CDR3 DNA follows: TGTGCCAGCAGTGGACGGAGCTTTAATTCACCCCTCCACTTT. The encoded protein is CASSGRSFNSPLHF.

This chain joins TRBV6-1 and TRBJ1-3; unclear D gene. V lost 2 bases and J lost 0, with 11 bases in between. The CDR3 sequence is 16 residues long. Germline CDR1 is MNHNS and CDR2 is SASEGT. CDR3 nucleotide sequence: TGTGCCAGCAGTGAAAGTGTCAGAATCTCTGGAAACACCATATATTTT. It yields the protein CASSESVRISGNTIYF.

This clone was observed a single time. CDR3 DNA: TGTGCCAGCAGTCCGACTAGCACAGATACGCAGTATTTT. Translation gives CASSPTSTDTQYF. The chain has TRBV27 and TRBJ2-3; D gene uncertain. CDR1 is MNHEY and CDR2 is SMNVEV in the germline V gene (reference sequence). The V and J ends lost 5 bases and 0 bases respectively, with 6 bases between them. This CDR3 has 13 amino acids.